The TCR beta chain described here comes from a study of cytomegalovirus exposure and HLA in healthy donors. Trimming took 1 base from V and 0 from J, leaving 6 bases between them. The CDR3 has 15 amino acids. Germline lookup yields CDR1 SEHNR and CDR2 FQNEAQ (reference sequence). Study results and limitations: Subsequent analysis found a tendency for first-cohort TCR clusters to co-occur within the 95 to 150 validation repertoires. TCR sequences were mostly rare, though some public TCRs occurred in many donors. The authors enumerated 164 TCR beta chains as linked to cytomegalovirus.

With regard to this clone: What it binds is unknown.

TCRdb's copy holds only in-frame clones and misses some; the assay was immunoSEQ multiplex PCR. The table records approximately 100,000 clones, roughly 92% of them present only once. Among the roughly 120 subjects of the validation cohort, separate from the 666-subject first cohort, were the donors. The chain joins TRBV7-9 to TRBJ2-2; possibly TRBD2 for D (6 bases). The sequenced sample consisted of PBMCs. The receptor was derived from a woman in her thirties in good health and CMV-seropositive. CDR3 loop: CASSLGEANTGELFF. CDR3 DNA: TGTGCCAGCAGCTTAGGGGAGGCGAACACCGGGGAGCTGTTTTTT.